This T cell receptor beta chain was observed in a study of beta chain features in type 1 diabetes. Study-wide context: Summed over all samples, the examined sorted cells came to 90 million to 120 million.

Of the isolated RNA, all was reverse transcribed, and so the sequenced material was expressed TCRB transcripts. The data were produced by immunoSEQ multiplex PCR, yet TCRdb's version contains in-frame clones alone and is incomplete. Of around 150,000 clones listed, 10% to 13% were seen once; the top ten hold around 0.48%. Every participating donor gave one draw, a heparinised blood sample averaging about 116 mL. General study results and limits: For patients and controls alike, PCR might favor shorter templates to the same degree. For Type 1 diabetes patients, all four CD4+ subsets carried TCRB CDR3s that were moderately but significantly shorter. Junctions at VDJ sites from type 1 diabetes patients had fewer insertions and more deletions.

The CDR3 is 14 residues long. Germline CDR1 and CDR2: SGHRS and YFSETQ. On this clone: The antigen remains undetermined. An end of the junction does not agree with germline; a read error may underlie this. This CDR3 is also generated by other DNA sequences in the sample.

The chain combines TRBV5-1 with TRBJ2-1, with 7 bases lining up with TRBD2. Sequencing used central memory CD4+ T cells from blood. This TCR was sampled from a man aged 30 to 39 with type 1 diabetes. As DNA, the CDR3 is TGCGCCAGCAACCCGGGAGGCTCCTACAATGAGCAATTCTTC. Its translation is CASNPGGSYNEQFF. The full variable domain, its missing parts supplied by reference TRBV5-1 and TRBJ2-1, is KAGVTQTPRYLIKTRGQQVTLSCSPISGHRSVSWYQQTPGQGLQFLFEYFSETQRNKGNFPGRFSGRQFSNSRSEMNVSTLELGDSALYLCASNPGGSYNEQFFGPGTRLTVL.